What follows is one T cell receptor (beta chain) and its context. Per sample, at least 5.5 micrograms of total RNA were extracted. Through a sample-barcoded 5' primer and a J-beta primer mix, a second PCR was run for roughly 7 to 12 cycles. Samples each returned at least 3 million CDR3-containing paired-end reads. One entry per CDR3 protein, called by TCRdb with MiXCR from the 5' RACE reads. The sample contains just under 550,000 distinct CDR3 sequences, 24% of which appear only once. The data were obtained in a study of blood T cells in healthy people across ages. These data were also filed under a second study, of T cells of mothers and their children.

The specimen sequenced was blood. The sequence came from a boy younger than 18 in good health.

The CDR3 sequence is CASSTSQGAETQYF. CDR3 DNA sequence: TGTGCCAGCTCCACCTCACAGGGGGCTGAGACCCAGTACTTC. The rearrangement joins TRBV18 to TRBJ2-5, with 9 bases identical to TRBD1. CDR3 length: 14 amino acids. Trimming cost V 6 bases and J 5 bases; bases outside gene matches: 7. Germline assignment: CDR1 KGHSH and CDR2 LQKENI.